The clone carrying this T cell receptor beta chain has only a few counts. This CDR3 has 15 amino acids. Germline V gives CDR1 MNHNS, CDR2 SASEGT. Germline trimming cut 8 bases from V and 6 bases from J; bases unmatched to any gene: 13. The authors built TCR beta libraries using iRepertoire HTBI primers and Arm-PCR of CDR3 regions. TCRdb reprocessed the multiplex PCR reads via MiXCR and lists one record per CDR3 protein. The table lists 400,000 to 550,000 distinct CDR3 sequences, under 15% of them singletons. The data are from a study of regulatory T cells in long-lasting Graves disease. Time point in this sample: newly diagnosed GD, antithyroid drugs for less than 3 months. After RNA was extracted from PBMCs, the TCR library was made from it. The sample was also linked to a second study, of T cells in Graves' hyperthyroidism and ophthalmopathy.

This TCR was sampled from a woman younger than 45 with Graves disease. This chain joins TRBV6-1 and TRBJ1-2; 9 bases map to TRBD1. The specimen comprised peripheral blood mononuclear cells (PBMCs), sampled at new diagnosis, from a patient treated with antithyroid drugs. The CDR3 sequence is CASGTGQGLKDGYTF. The CDR3 DNA reads TGTGCCAGCGGTACCGGACAGGGGCTGAAGGATGGCTACACCTTC.